This T cell receptor beta chain comes out of a study of OX40 agonist ivuxolimab in advanced cancers. Across the study: Patients received ivuxolimab, an intravenous treatment, every 2 weeks at 0.01 to 10 mg/kg. Hepatocellular carcinoma, melanoma, renal cell or head and neck cancer occurred in dose-escalation patients. A history of anti-PD-1, anti-PD-L1 or anti-CTLA-4 therapy was acceptable, and 30% to 45% had some. Study-level findings and limits: Researchers did not determine the expanded peripheral T cells' antigen specificity.

The CDR3 totals 13 residues. Germline V CDR1 and CDR2: SGHTA, FQGNSA. V lost 3 bases, J lost 7 bases, and 3 bases stayed unmatched. The table came from immunoSEQ multiplex PCR; TCRdb's copy has only in-frame clones and leaves some out. The sample lists more than 75,000 clones; around 90% were seen once. This clone was counted a few times. Its specificity is unknown. This receptor was identified in an adult with an advanced solid tumor such as melanoma, head and neck, liver or kidney cancer. The sample consisted of CD4+ or CD8+ T cells sorted from blood, taken in a trial of the OX40 agonist ivuxolimab. The chain joins TRBV7-2 to TRBJ2-7, with 10 bases identical to TRBD1. CDR3 residues: CASSFGTGDEQYF. CDR3 in DNA: TGTGCCAGCAGCTTCGGGACAGGGGATGAGCAGTACTTC. Full variable domain (missing parts from reference TRBV7-2 and TRBJ2-7): GAGVSQSPSNKVTEKGKDVELRCDPISGHTALYWYRQSLGQGLEFLIYFQGNSAPDKSGLPSDRFSAERTGGSVSTLTIQRTQQEDSAVYLCASSFGTGDEQYFGPGTRLTVT.